This TCR beta chain was sequenced in a study of blood T cell repertoires in COVID-19. About the study: The samples span acute and convalescent COVID-19 from the United States, Italy and Spain. T cells, B-cell-depleted T cells, or PBMCs supplied cDNA or gDNA.

The trim removed 4 bases at V and 6 bases at J, leaving 8 bases unmatched. Germline V CDR1 and CDR2: SGHRS, YFSETQ. CDR3 size: 14 residues. Only in-frame clones appear in the TCRdb table, and some are missing; sequencing was by immunoSEQ multiplex PCR. This sample has some 180,000 clones, with nearly 80% found just once. The study drew participants aged about 18 to 95 years from about two dozen US areas. A PCR-confirmed or clinician-diagnosed COVID-19 case had contacted exposed participants within 2 weeks of entry. Source material: PBMCs or T cells enriched from blood (not recorded which). This sequence originates from a man aged 55-75 years who had been exposed to COVID-19. The chain is built from TRBV5-1 and TRBJ2-7, with 9 positions matching TRBD1. The CDR3 coding sequence is TGCGCCAGCAGCCTCGCCGGGACAGGGAGCGAGCAGTACTTC. Protein: CASSLAGTGSEQYF.